The present T cell receptor beta chain was sequenced within a study of long-term antiretroviral therapy in people with HIV. Before DNA extraction, roughly 0.9-11 million cryopreserved PBMC were held in the samples. With respect to this clone: As yet, its antigen is unknown.

CDR3 length: 15 residues. Germline V gene sequence: CDR1 SGHTA, CDR2 FQGNSA. V was trimmed by 0 bases and J by 0 bases, leaving 5 bases between them. Study-level results: Diversity measured after ART increased yet remained under transplant donor controls. Participants lacked recorded data on ART adherence, viral resistance or therapy changes.

With survey level as its setting, the immunoSEQ assay was v3.0. TCRdb keeps only in-frame clones here, not all; method: immunoSEQ multiplex PCR. The table includes 30,000 to 50,000 clones, roughly 90% detected once. The clonotype was recovered from a woman aged 50 to 60 with HIV. Sample: unsorted PBMCs, taken 1.2 years after starting antiretroviral therapy. This chain links TRBV7-2 with TRBJ1-4; D remains unclear. The CDR3 here is CASSLAQTTNEKLFF. In DNA, the CDR3 is TGTGCCAGCAGCTTAGCTCAGACAACTAATGAAAAACTGTTTTTT.